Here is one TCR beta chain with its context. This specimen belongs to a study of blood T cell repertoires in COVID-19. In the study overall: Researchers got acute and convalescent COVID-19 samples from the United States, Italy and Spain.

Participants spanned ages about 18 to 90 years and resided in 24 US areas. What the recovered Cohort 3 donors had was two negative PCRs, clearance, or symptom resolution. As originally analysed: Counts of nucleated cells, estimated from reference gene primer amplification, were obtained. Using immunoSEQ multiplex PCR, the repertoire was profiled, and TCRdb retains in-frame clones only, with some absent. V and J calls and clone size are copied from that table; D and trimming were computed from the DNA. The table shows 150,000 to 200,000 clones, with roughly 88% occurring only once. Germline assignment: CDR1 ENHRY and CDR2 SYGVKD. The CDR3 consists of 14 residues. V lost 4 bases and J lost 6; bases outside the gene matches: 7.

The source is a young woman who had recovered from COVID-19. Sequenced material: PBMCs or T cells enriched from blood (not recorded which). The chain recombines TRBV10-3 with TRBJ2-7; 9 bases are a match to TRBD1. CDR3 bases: TGTGCCATCAGTGGGGGGACAGGGTTCATCGAGCAGTACTTC. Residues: CAISGGTGFIEQYF.